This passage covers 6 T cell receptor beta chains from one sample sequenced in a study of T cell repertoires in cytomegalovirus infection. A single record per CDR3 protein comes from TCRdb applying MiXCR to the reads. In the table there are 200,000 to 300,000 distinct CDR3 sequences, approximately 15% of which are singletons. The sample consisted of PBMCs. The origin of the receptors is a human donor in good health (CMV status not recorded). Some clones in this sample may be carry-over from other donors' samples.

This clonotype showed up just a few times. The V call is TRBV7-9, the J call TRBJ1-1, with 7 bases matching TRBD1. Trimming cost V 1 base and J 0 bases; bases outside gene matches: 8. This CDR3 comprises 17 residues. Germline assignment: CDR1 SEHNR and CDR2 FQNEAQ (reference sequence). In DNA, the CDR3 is TGTGCCAGCAGCTTAGAGGGAAGGGGGCAGATGAACACTGAAGCTTTCTTT. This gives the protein CASSLEGRGQMNTEAFF.

CDR3 protein: CASSLTGAKNIQYF. CDR3 DNA: TGTGCCAGCAGTTTAACAGGGGCCAAAAACATTCAGTACTTC. The V call is TRBV28, the J call TRBJ2-4; TRBD1 is a possible D gene (6 bases). The CDR3 has 14 amino acids. V was shortened by 2 bases and J by 1 base, with 6 bases between the two germline ends. Germline V gene sequence: CDR1 MDHEN, CDR2 SYDVKM.

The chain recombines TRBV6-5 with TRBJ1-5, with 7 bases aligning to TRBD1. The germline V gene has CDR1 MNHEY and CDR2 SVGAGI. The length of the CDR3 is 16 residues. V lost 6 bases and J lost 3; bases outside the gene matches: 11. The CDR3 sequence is CASRVYQGQDNQPQHF. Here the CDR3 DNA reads TGTGCCAGCAGGGTTTACCAAGGACAGGACAATCAGCCCCAGCATTTT.

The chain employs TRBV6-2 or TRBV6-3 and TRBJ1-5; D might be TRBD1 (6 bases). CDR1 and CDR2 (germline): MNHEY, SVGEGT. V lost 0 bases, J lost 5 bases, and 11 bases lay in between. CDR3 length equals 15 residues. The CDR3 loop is CASSYSGQPHQPQHF. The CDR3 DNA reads TGTGCCAGCAGTTACTCAGGACAGCCTCATCAGCCCCAGCATTTT.

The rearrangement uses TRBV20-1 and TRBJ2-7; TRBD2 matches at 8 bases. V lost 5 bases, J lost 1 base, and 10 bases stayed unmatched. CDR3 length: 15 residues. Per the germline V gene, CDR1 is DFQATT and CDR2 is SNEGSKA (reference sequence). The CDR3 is CSAPSGRSGSYEQYF. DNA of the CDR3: TGCAGTGCTCCGAGCGGGAGATCGGGTTCCTACGAGCAGTACTTC.

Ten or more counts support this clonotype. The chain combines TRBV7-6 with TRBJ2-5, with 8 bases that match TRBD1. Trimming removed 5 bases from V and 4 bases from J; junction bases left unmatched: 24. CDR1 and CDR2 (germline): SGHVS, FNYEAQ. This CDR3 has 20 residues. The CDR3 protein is CASSPFREDRVSGHLETQYF. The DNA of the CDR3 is TGTGCCAGCAGCCCTTTCCGCGAGGACAGGGTGTCTGGACACCTAGAGACCCAGTACTTC.